These 14 T cell receptor beta chains share one sample of origin, sequenced in a study of T cell clonotyping in hematopoietic cell transplantation. Sample time point: recipient sample about 28 days before transplant, after cytoreduction. Assay used: immunoSEQ multiplex PCR; TCRdb lists only in-frame clones, some missing. The table includes 16,000 or so clones, roughly 93% detected once. The starting material was peripheral blood mononuclear cells, obtained before stem cell transplant. These receptors all come from a man aged 18-30 years with biphenotypic leukemia. Some clones in this sample may be carry-over from other donors' samples.

V and J are TRBV5-1 and TRBJ2-3; 9 bases fit TRBD2. This CDR3 region has 16 residues. Germline V gives CDR1 SGHRS, CDR2 YFSETQ. V lost 0 bases, J lost 1 base, and 3 bases stayed unmatched. The CDR3: CASSLEPSGGTDTQYF. The CDR3, as DNA: TGCGCCAGCAGCTTGGAGCCTAGCGGGGGCACAGATACGCAGTATTTT.

The rearrangement uses TRBV6-1 and TRBJ1-2, with D uncertain. CDR3 length equals 13 residues. Trimming left V 3 bases short and J 5 bases short, with 10 bases between. Germline CDR1 reads MNHNS; CDR2 reads SASEGT. CDR3 sequence reads: CASSESEPYGYTF. Written as DNA, the CDR3 is TGTGCCAGCAGTGAGTCGGAGCCTTATGGCTACACCTTC.

DNA of the CDR3: TGTGCCAGCAGCTTGGAAGGGGGTCCGAGGGACACTGAAGCTTTCTTT. It yields the protein CASSLEGGPRDTEAFF. This rearrangement joins TRBV5-8 to TRBJ1-1; weak D call: TRBD1 (6 bases). This CDR3 spans 16 amino acids. Per the germline V gene, CDR1 is SGHTS and CDR2 is YDEGEE. V lost 0 bases, J lost 3 bases, and 15 bases lay in between.

CDR3 in DNA: TGTGCCAGCACCCCGCAGAGCTCCTACGAGCAGTACTTC. Amino acids: CASTPQSSYEQYF. The chain combines TRBV6-5 with TRBJ2-7; no definite D call. The CDR3 runs to 13 residues. V lost 7 bases and J lost 0, with 10 bases in between. Germline V lookup: CDR1 MNHEY, CDR2 SVGAGI.

The rearrangement uses TRBV5-6 and TRBJ1-3, with 8 nucleotides matching TRBD1. CDR1 SGHDT and CDR2 YYEEEE come from the germline V gene. The CDR3 has 16 amino acids. J lost 2 bases, V lost 3 bases, and 7 bases had no gene match. The CDR3, as DNA: TGTGCCAGCAGCTCCAGGACAGGGAAGACTGGAAACACCATATATTTT. Its translation: CASSSRTGKTGNTIYF. The variable domain in full, completed from reference TRBV5-6 and TRBJ1-3, reads DAGVTQSPTHLIKTRGQQVTLRCSPKSGHDTVSWYQQALGQGPQFIFQYYEEEERQRGNFPDRFSGHQFPNYSSELNVNALLLGDSALYLCASSSRTGKTGNTIYFGEGSWLTVV.

The CDR3 is CASSYVGVPADTQYF. The CDR3 nucleotides read TGTGCCAGCAGTTACGTGGGGGTACCGGCAGATACGCAGTATTTT. The chain joins TRBV6-5 to TRBJ2-3; either TRBD1 or TRBD2 may supply D (5 bases each). Between the trimmed V and J ends, which lost 2 bases and 4 bases, there was a span of 13 bases. CDR3 length: 15 amino acids. The germline CDR1 and CDR2 sequences are MNHEY and SVGAGI.

The rearrangement links TRBV6-5 to TRBJ2-7; D tentatively fits TRBD1 or TRBD2 (7 bases each). V dropped 2 bases and J dropped 6 bases, with 20 bases sitting between them. The CDR3 consists of 16 residues. Germline V gene sequence: CDR1 MNHEY, CDR2 SVGAGI. CDR3 nucleotide sequence: TGTGCCAGCAGTTACCCACCCTCGTCAGGGGGGGGCGAGCAGTACTTC. Translating gives CASSYPPSSGGGEQYF.

The rearrangement links TRBV30 to TRBJ1-3; D unresolved. The CDR3 is 13 amino acids. From germline, CDR1 is GTSNPN and CDR2 SVGIG (reference sequence). With 8 bases removed from V and 0 bases from J, the gap between germline ends came to 11 bases. Here the CDR3 reads CALSGHSGNTIYF. The CDR3 nucleotides are TGTGCCCTTAGTGGGCACTCTGGAAACACCATATATTTT.

The V gene is TRBV5-1, the J gene TRBJ1-6; TRBD1 is a possible D gene (6 bases). With 3 bases removed from V and 8 bases from J, the gap between germline ends came to 9 bases. Germline CDR1 is SGHRS and CDR2 is YFSETQ. The CDR3 length is 13 residues. CDR3 sequence: CASSSGQYSPLHF. CDR3 in DNA: TGCGCCAGCAGCTCTGGACAGTATTCACCCCTCCACTTT.

This chain joins TRBV9 and TRBJ2-2, with a tentative D call TRBD1 (6 bases). Germline V CDR1 and CDR2: SGDLS, YYNGEE. This CDR3 spans 17 amino acids. Between the trimmed V and J ends, which lost 4 bases and 3 bases, there was a span of 19 bases. CDR3 DNA sequence: TGTGCCAGCAGCCCTGAATCCACAGGGTGGGACACCGGGGAGCTGTTTTTT. Translation: CASSPESTGWDTGELFF.

The CDR3 protein is CASSLGKDTEAFF. The DNA of the CDR3 is TGCGCCAGCAGCTTGGGAAAAGACACTGAAGCTTTCTTT. The V gene is TRBV5-1, the J gene TRBJ1-1; D uncertain. The ends were cut back, 0 bases at V and 3 bases at J, with 6 bases in the middle. The CDR3 sequence is 13 residues long. Germline loops: CDR1 SGHRS, CDR2 YFSETQ.

The chain uses TRBV5-6 and TRBJ2-7; 9 nucleotides agree with TRBD1. J gave up 7 bases and V 0 bases, and 5 bases lay outside the gene matches. This CDR3 contains 14 residues. Per the germline V gene, CDR1 is SGHDT and CDR2 is YYEEEE. CDR3 bases: TGTGCCAGCAGCTTGGTACAGGGGGCAGAAGAGCAGTACTTC. It translates to CASSLVQGAEEQYF.

The rearrangement joins TRBV7-2 to TRBJ1-1, with D unclear. The CDR3 length is 15 residues. Per the germline V gene, CDR1 is SGHTA and CDR2 is FQGNSA. The V end lost 5 bases, the J end lost 0 bases, and 13 bases lay between the germline ends. CDR3 DNA sequence: TGTGCCAGCAGCCCGGAGGGCCGGGTGAACACTGAAGCTTTCTTT. Its translation is CASSPEGRVNTEAFF.

This chain links TRBV5-6 with TRBJ2-3, with D perhaps matching TRBD1 or TRBD2 (5 bases each). This CDR3 has 17 amino acids. CDR1 and CDR2 from the germline V gene are SGHDT and YYEEEE. V was clipped by 0 bases and J by 0 bases, with 14 bases between them. The CDR3 DNA follows: TGTGCCAGCAGCTTGGCCGCCGGGACGGGGAGCACAGATACGCAGTATTTT. This codes for CASSLAAGTGSTDTQYF.